These 13 T cell receptor beta chains originate from one sample sequenced in a study of blood T cell repertoires in COVID-19. Produced via immunoSEQ multiplex PCR; TCRdb's table is partial and in-frame only. The data hold over 120,000 clones, with approximately 87% observed a single time. The sequenced sample consisted of PBMCs or T cells enriched from blood (not recorded which). The receptors were sampled from a man aged 60-69 years who had recovered from COVID-19.

This clone came up once. The chain is built from TRBV6-5 and TRBJ2-7, with 12 nucleotides matching TRBD2. V lost 7 bases, J lost 4 bases, and 5 bases stayed unmatched. The CDR3 consists of 14 residues. CDR1 is MNHEY, CDR2 SVGAGI, per germline. CDR3 nucleotide sequence: TGTGCCAGCATCCTAGCGGGAGGGCCTTACGAGCAGTACTTC. Translating it yields CASILAGGPYEQYF.

This sequence joins TRBV23-1 and TRBJ2-2; unclear D gene. TRBV23-1 is flagged as an ORF with uncertain function. This CDR3 spans 14 amino acids. The V gene lost 0 bases and the J gene lost 6 bases, with 8 bases spanning the gap. For the CDR3, the DNA is TGCGCCAGCAGTCAATCTCTAGTCGCCGGGGAGCTGTTTTTT. Its protein product is CASSQSLVAGELFF.

The chain carries TRBV10-1 and TRBJ2-3; 9 bases are a match to TRBD2. Germline lookup yields CDR1 WNHNN and CDR2 SYGVQD (reference sequence). CDR3 length: 15 residues. J was trimmed by 5 bases and V by 0 bases; bases with no gene match: 3. The CDR3 protein is CASSESVAGVDTQYF. Here the CDR3 DNA reads TGCGCCAGCAGTGAGTCGGTAGCGGGAGTAGATACGCAGTATTTT.

The rearrangement joins TRBV3-1 (or the pseudogene TRBV3-2) to TRBJ2-5; D is ambiguous. V gave up 3 bases and J gave up 5 bases, with 13 bases separating them. Germline loops: CDR1 LGHDT, CDR2 YNNKEL (reference sequence). The CDR3 length is 14 residues. CDR3 in DNA: TGTGCCAGCAGCCAGTACACCACATCTGAGACCCAGTACTTC. Translating it yields CASSQYTTSETQYF.

The rearrangement links TRBV2 to TRBJ1-2, with 11 bases aligning to TRBD1. The CDR3 length is 18 residues. V dropped 3 bases and J dropped 6; count of bases not matched to a gene: 15. Germline V lookup: CDR1 SNHLY, CDR2 FYNNEI. Written as DNA, the CDR3 is TGTGCCAGCAGTGACCCGGGGACAGGGGGAAGACTGAGGGATGGCTACACCTTC. As protein: CASSDPGTGGRLRDGYTF.

The V call is TRBV30, the J call TRBJ1-2; D may be TRBD1 (5 bases). V lost 0 bases to trimming and J lost 5 bases, with 16 bases between them. Per the germline V gene, CDR1 is GTSNPN and CDR2 is SVGIG (reference sequence). The CDR3 runs 15 residues. The CDR3 sequence: CAWSVGRGLSYGYTF. CDR3 DNA: TGTGCCTGGAGTGTCGGGAGGGGACTCTCTTATGGCTACACCTTC.

The genes are TRBV11-2 and TRBJ1-2, with D hard to call. Germline values: CDR1 SGHAT, CDR2 FQNNGV. Trimming removed 5 bases at V and 5 bases at J, with 18 bases between. The CDR3 extends over 15 amino acids. In DNA, the CDR3 is TGTGCCAGCAGCATTTTCACCCCTTGGCAGTATGGCTACACCTTC. Residues: CASSIFTPWQYGYTF.

V usage is TRBV2 and J usage is TRBJ1-2; D not certain. Trimming took 6 bases from V and 3 from J, leaving 20 bases between them. The CDR3 is 16 residues long. CDR1 and CDR2 from the germline V gene are SNHLY and FYNNEI. DNA of the CDR3: TGTGCCAGCAGGGAGGGAGGGCTACAACTTTACTATGGCTACACCTTC. Its protein product is CASREGGLQLYYGYTF.

This chain uses TRBV18 with TRBJ1-1; weak D call: TRBD1 (5 bases). Deletions cut 8 bases from V and 3 bases from J, with 16 bases between. Germline CDR1 is KGHSH and CDR2 is LQKENI. This CDR3 spans 14 amino acids. The CDR3 DNA reads as TGTGCCAGCAACGATTGGCAGGGATACACTGAAGCTTTCTTT. This encodes CASNDWQGYTEAFF. Variable domain in full (rest from reference TRBV18 and TRBJ1-1): NAGVMQNPRHLVRRRGQEARLRCSPMKGHSHVYWYRQLPEEGLKFMVYLQKENIIDESGMPKERFSAEFPKEGPSILRIQQVVRGDSAAYFCASNDWQGYTEAFFGQGTRLTVV.

This clone has just one count. CDR3: CASSSDRTGTQYF. The CDR3, as DNA: TGTGCCAGCAGTTCCGACAGAACTGGGACCCAGTACTTC. The J gene is TRBJ2-5, the V gene TRBV6-2 or TRBV6-3, with D perhaps matching TRBD1 (5 bases). The CDR3 is made up of 13 amino acids. The germline gives CDR1 MNHEY, CDR2 SVGEGT. The V and J ends lost 4 bases and 7 bases respectively, with 13 bases between them.

This rearrangement joins TRBV9 to TRBJ2-7; D is possibly TRBD2 (5 bases). The ends were cut back, 0 bases at V and 7 bases at J, with 11 bases in the middle. CDR1 and CDR2 (germline): SGDLS, YYNGEE. This CDR3 has 13 amino acids. CDR3 protein: CASSVVESGEQYF. CDR3 DNA sequence: TGTGCCAGCAGCGTAGTCGAATCGGGAGAGCAGTACTTC.

This clone was recorded a few times. This chain's CDR3 is CATSDRQNTYEQYF. The CDR3 nucleotides are TGTGCCACCAGTGACCGACAGAATACCTACGAGCAGTACTTC. The chain couples TRBV24-1 to TRBJ2-7; D is possibly TRBD1 (5 bases). V lost 4 bases, J lost 2 bases, and 11 bases lay in between. The CDR3 spans 14 residues. Germline loops: CDR1 KGHDR, CDR2 SFDVKD.

The V gene is TRBV9, the J gene TRBJ1-2; tentative D call: TRBD1 (6 bases). Trimming shortened V by 0 bases and J by 2 bases, and 8 bases separated the two germline ends. CDR1 and CDR2 (germline): SGDLS, YYNGEE. This CDR3 comprises 14 residues. The chain's CDR3 is CASSVGGQNYGYTF. CDR3 in DNA: TGTGCCAGCAGCGTAGGGGGGCAGAACTATGGCTACACCTTC.